The next 24 T cell receptor beta chains were all read from a single sample in a study of blood T cell repertoires in COVID-19. TCRdb's copy holds only in-frame clones and misses some; the assay was immunoSEQ multiplex PCR. There are roughly 53,000 clones in the sample; around 85% occur only once, and more than 13% lies in the top ten. Input material: peripheral blood. These receptors were collected from a human donor in a cohort sampled during active COVID-19.

The rearrangement links TRBV27 to TRBJ1-4; D may be TRBD1 (6 bases). V was shortened by 7 bases and J by 3 bases, with 15 bases between the two germline ends. CDR3 length: 15 residues. Germline CDR1 MNHEY, CDR2 SMNVEV (reference sequence). CDR3 nucleotides: TGTGCCAGCAAAACCAACAGGGCCCCTAATGAAAAACTGTTTTTT. It yields the protein CASKTNRAPNEKLFF.

The chain has TRBV5-1 and TRBJ1-2; perhaps TRBD1 as D (5 bases). From germline, CDR1 is SGHRS and CDR2 YFSETQ. V dropped 2 bases and J dropped 4 bases, with 12 bases sitting between them. This CDR3 is 14 amino acids long. This CDR3 reads CASSFRNTGYGYTF. In DNA form, the CDR3 reads TGCGCCAGCAGCTTCCGCAATACAGGCTATGGCTACACCTTC.

This chain connects TRBV30 to TRBJ2-7; 10 bases align to TRBD1. Germline loops: CDR1 GTSNPN, CDR2 SVGIG (reference sequence). Germline trimming cut 0 bases from V and 2 bases from J; bases unmatched to any gene: 1. The CDR3 extends over 14 amino acids. Written as DNA, the CDR3 is TGTGCCTGGAGTGTGACAGGGGGCACCTACGAGCAGTACTTC. It codes for CAWSVTGGTYEQYF.

This chain links TRBV6-5 with TRBJ1-4; the D gene is possibly TRBD1 (5 bases). Germline loops: CDR1 MNHEY, CDR2 SVGAGI. The CDR3 sequence is 14 residues long. V dropped 6 bases and J dropped 3 bases, with 11 bases sitting between them. The CDR3 coding sequence is TGTGCCAGCAGCATTGGACATCCTAATGAAAAACTGTTTTTT. Translating it yields CASSIGHPNEKLFF.

This clone was recorded only once. V gene TRBV5-1 combines with J gene TRBJ2-1, with 9 bases lining up with TRBD2. With 0 bases clipped from V and 7 bases from J, the junction kept 5 bases outside the gene matches. In germline, CDR1 is SGHRS, CDR2 YFSETQ. The CDR3 length is 15 residues. Here the CDR3 reads CASSLAAGGRNEQFF. The CDR3 coding sequence is TGCGCCAGCAGCTTGGCTGCGGGAGGGAGGAATGAGCAGTTCTTC.

The chain uses TRBV5-5 and TRBJ1-6, with D perhaps TRBD1 (6 bases). The CDR3 spans 16 residues. Germline values: CDR1 SGHKS, CDR2 YYEKEE (reference sequence). V dropped 3 bases and J dropped 10 bases, with 20 bases sitting between them. The CDR3 DNA reads TGTGCCAGCAGCTCTACAAGGGGACACTCGGTCTCACCCCTCCACTTT. Its protein is CASSSTRGHSVSPLHF.

The V gene is TRBV28, the J gene TRBJ1-6; TRBD1 agrees at 10 bases. Trimming cost V 7 bases and J 9 bases; bases outside gene matches: 9. CDR1 MDHEN and CDR2 SYDVKM come from the germline V gene. The length of the CDR3 is 15 residues. The CDR3 nucleotides are TGTGCCAGCACCCGAAGAGGGACAGGGGTTTCACCCCTCCACTTT. Protein sequence: CASTRRGTGVSPLHF.

V usage is TRBV19 and J usage is TRBJ1-2, with no clear D. Trimming removed 10 bases at V and 3 bases at J, with 15 bases between. Germline CDR1 and CDR2: LNHDA and SQIVND (reference sequence). The CDR3 length is 13 residues. Here the CDR3 reads CATRTRLDYGYTF. The DNA of the CDR3 is TGTGCCACAAGAACCCGACTCGACTATGGCTACACCTTC. The variable domain in full, completed from reference TRBV19 and TRBJ1-2, reads DGGITQSPKYLFRKEGQNVTLSCEQNLNHDAMYWYRQDPGQGLRLIYYSQIVNDFQKGDIAEGYSVSREKKESFPLTVTSAQKNPTAFYLCATRTRLDYGYTFGSGTRLTVV.

The V call is TRBV3-1 (or the pseudogene TRBV3-2), the J call TRBJ2-3, with 11 bases aligning to TRBD2. The CDR3 runs to 15 residues. Losses at the gene ends were 4 bases for V and 4 bases for J; bases not matched to a gene: 4. Germline V CDR1 and CDR2: LGHDT, YNNKEL (reference sequence). The CDR3 protein is CASSPGTSGPDTQYF. In DNA form, the CDR3 reads TGTGCCAGCAGCCCCGGGACTAGCGGACCAGATACGCAGTATTTT.

This chain connects TRBV7-3 to TRBJ2-3, with 11 nucleotides matching TRBD2. J was trimmed by 6 bases and V by 5 bases; bases with no gene match: 7. This CDR3 comprises 15 residues. Looked up from germline, CDR1 is SGHTA and CDR2 is FQGTGA. The CDR3 sequence is CASSEVLAGVDTQYF. As DNA, the CDR3 is TGTGCCAGCAGCGAAGTACTAGCGGGAGTCGATACGCAGTATTTT.

The V and J genes are TRBV27 and TRBJ1-5; the D is unclear. Germline assignment: CDR1 MNHEY and CDR2 SMNVEV (reference sequence). CDR3 length: 15 residues. V gave up 2 bases and J gave up 4 bases, with 12 bases separating them. The chain's CDR3 is CASSLTGVGNQPQHF. The DNA for the CDR3 is TGTGCCAGCAGTTTAACCGGGGTTGGGAATCAGCCCCAGCATTTT.

The CDR3 reads CASRSGQGLRSYGYTF. The DNA for the CDR3 is TGTGCCAGCAGGTCCGGACAGGGGCTGAGGAGCTATGGCTACACCTTC. The rearrangement links TRBV28 to TRBJ1-2, with 9 bases aligning to TRBD1. Germline V lookup: CDR1 MDHEN, CDR2 SYDVKM. Trimming took 6 bases from V and 4 from J; bases not matched to a gene: 12. The CDR3 covers 16 residues.

This rearrangement joins TRBV28 to TRBJ2-1; 12 positions match TRBD2. V dropped 3 bases and J dropped 12; count of bases not matched to a gene: 6. CDR3 length: 14 amino acids. Looked up from germline, CDR1 is MDHEN and CDR2 is SYDVKM. CDR3 bases: TGTGCCAGCAGTTTTCTAGCGGGAGGGGATGTGCAGTTCTTC. Protein product: CASSFLAGGDVQFF.

V gene TRBV7-8 combines with J gene TRBJ2-3, with TRBD1 identical over 7 bases. Germline CDR1 reads SGHVS; CDR2 reads FQNEAQ. The CDR3 sequence is 13 residues long. Trimming at V came to 5 bases and at J to 2 bases, leaving 1 base not matched to a gene. This CDR3 is CASSRGPTDTQYF. The CDR3 DNA reads TGTGCCAGCAGCAGGGGGCCCACAGATACGCAGTATTTT.

The V call is TRBV28, the J call TRBJ1-4; the D gene is possibly TRBD1 (5 bases). Germline V gene lookup returns CDR1 MDHEN and CDR2 SYDVKM. CDR3 length: 13 amino acids. Trimming removed 9 bases from V and 4 bases from J, with 12 bases in between. CDR3 loop: CASGTLVNEKLFF. In DNA, the CDR3 is TGTGCCAGTGGGACTCTAGTTAATGAAAAACTGTTTTTT.

The chain recombines TRBV19 with TRBJ1-5; D gene ambiguous. The CDR3 runs to 13 residues. CDR1 is LNHDA and CDR2 is SQIVND in the germline V gene (reference sequence). The V end lost 8 bases, the J end lost 5 bases, and 13 bases lay between the germline ends. Written as DNA, the CDR3 is TGTGCCAGTGCTAATCTGGACTATCAGCCCCAGCATTTT. This encodes CASANLDYQPQHF.

The V and J genes are TRBV11-2 and TRBJ2-6, with D possibly TRBD1 on 7 matching bases. Trimming stripped 5 bases from V and 2 bases from J, with 19 bases between. In germline, CDR1 is SGHAT, CDR2 FQNNGV. This CDR3 contains 18 residues. The CDR3 loop reads CASSRGRQGGPGANVLTF. The CDR3 coding sequence is TGTGCCAGCAGCCGCGGAAGACAGGGAGGCCCTGGGGCCAACGTCCTGACTTTC.

This clone has a single count. The V call is TRBV18, the J call TRBJ1-1; 9 positions match TRBD1. V lost 6 bases to trimming and J lost 1 base; unmatched junction nucleotides: 3. Germline V CDR1 and CDR2: KGHSH, LQKENI. CDR3 length equals 14 residues. In nucleotides, the CDR3 is TGTGCCAGCTCCCGGGACAGGGAGAACACTGAAGCTTTCTTT. It translates to CASSRDRENTEAFF.

The V and J genes are TRBV7-2 and TRBJ2-1, with D perhaps matching TRBD1 (8 bases). The CDR3 runs 16 residues. The germline V gene has CDR1 SGHTA and CDR2 FQGNSA. Between the trimmed V and J ends, which lost 8 bases and 4 bases, there was a span of 21 bases. In DNA form, the CDR3 reads TGTGCCAGCGGCGGGGGTTGGGGACAGGCGTACAATGAGCAGTTCTTC. Its translation: CASGGGWGQAYNEQFF.

This clone was seen only a few times. This rearrangement joins TRBV5-1 to TRBJ1-5; maybe TRBD1 (5 bases). V was cut by 4 bases and J by 3 bases, with 11 bases left in between. The CDR3 consists of 14 residues. Per germline, CDR1 SGHRS and CDR2 YFSETQ. DNA for the CDR3: TGCGCCAGCAGCCCGGGACTCGACAATCAGCCCCAGCATTTT. Residues: CASSPGLDNQPQHF.

The V call is TRBV2, the J call TRBJ1-1; D remains unclear. Germline CDR1 reads SNHLY; CDR2 reads FYNNEI. V lost 4 bases and J 4 bases, leaving 16 bases between the germline ends. The CDR3 has 15 amino acids. The CDR3 sequence is CASSAQTVSGTEAFF. The CDR3, as DNA: TGTGCCAGCAGTGCCCAGACTGTTAGCGGCACTGAAGCTTTCTTT.

J is TRBJ1-1 and V is TRBV7-9; D unclear. The CDR3 totals 13 residues. CDR1 is SEHNR, CDR2 FQNEAQ, per germline (reference sequence). Deletions cut 6 bases from V and 1 base from J, with 9 bases between. The CDR3 DNA follows: TGTGCCAGCAGTTACAGACAGAACACTGAAGCTTTCTTT. As protein: CASSYRQNTEAFF.

DNA of the CDR3: TGTGCCAGCAACGGACAGGGCTCATCCTACGAGCAGTACTTC. It translates to CASNGQGSSYEQYF. The rearrangement uses TRBV2 and TRBJ2-7; 8 bases agree with TRBD1. CDR1 SNHLY and CDR2 FYNNEI come from the germline V gene. The CDR3 has 14 amino acids. V trimming: 7 bases; J trimming: 1 base; junction bases outside the gene matches: 6.

This sequence joins TRBV6-4 and TRBJ2-3; 10 bases are a match to TRBD2. CDR1 and CDR2 from the germline V gene are MRHNA and SNTAGT. Losses at the gene ends were 0 bases for V and 4 bases for J; bases not matched to a gene: 16. The CDR3 loop spans 20 amino acids. DNA of the CDR3: TGTGCCAGCAGTGACTCGATGGATGGGGGGAGCGGGAGGGCCCCAGATACGCAGTATTTT. It translates to CASSDSMDGGSGRAPDTQYF.